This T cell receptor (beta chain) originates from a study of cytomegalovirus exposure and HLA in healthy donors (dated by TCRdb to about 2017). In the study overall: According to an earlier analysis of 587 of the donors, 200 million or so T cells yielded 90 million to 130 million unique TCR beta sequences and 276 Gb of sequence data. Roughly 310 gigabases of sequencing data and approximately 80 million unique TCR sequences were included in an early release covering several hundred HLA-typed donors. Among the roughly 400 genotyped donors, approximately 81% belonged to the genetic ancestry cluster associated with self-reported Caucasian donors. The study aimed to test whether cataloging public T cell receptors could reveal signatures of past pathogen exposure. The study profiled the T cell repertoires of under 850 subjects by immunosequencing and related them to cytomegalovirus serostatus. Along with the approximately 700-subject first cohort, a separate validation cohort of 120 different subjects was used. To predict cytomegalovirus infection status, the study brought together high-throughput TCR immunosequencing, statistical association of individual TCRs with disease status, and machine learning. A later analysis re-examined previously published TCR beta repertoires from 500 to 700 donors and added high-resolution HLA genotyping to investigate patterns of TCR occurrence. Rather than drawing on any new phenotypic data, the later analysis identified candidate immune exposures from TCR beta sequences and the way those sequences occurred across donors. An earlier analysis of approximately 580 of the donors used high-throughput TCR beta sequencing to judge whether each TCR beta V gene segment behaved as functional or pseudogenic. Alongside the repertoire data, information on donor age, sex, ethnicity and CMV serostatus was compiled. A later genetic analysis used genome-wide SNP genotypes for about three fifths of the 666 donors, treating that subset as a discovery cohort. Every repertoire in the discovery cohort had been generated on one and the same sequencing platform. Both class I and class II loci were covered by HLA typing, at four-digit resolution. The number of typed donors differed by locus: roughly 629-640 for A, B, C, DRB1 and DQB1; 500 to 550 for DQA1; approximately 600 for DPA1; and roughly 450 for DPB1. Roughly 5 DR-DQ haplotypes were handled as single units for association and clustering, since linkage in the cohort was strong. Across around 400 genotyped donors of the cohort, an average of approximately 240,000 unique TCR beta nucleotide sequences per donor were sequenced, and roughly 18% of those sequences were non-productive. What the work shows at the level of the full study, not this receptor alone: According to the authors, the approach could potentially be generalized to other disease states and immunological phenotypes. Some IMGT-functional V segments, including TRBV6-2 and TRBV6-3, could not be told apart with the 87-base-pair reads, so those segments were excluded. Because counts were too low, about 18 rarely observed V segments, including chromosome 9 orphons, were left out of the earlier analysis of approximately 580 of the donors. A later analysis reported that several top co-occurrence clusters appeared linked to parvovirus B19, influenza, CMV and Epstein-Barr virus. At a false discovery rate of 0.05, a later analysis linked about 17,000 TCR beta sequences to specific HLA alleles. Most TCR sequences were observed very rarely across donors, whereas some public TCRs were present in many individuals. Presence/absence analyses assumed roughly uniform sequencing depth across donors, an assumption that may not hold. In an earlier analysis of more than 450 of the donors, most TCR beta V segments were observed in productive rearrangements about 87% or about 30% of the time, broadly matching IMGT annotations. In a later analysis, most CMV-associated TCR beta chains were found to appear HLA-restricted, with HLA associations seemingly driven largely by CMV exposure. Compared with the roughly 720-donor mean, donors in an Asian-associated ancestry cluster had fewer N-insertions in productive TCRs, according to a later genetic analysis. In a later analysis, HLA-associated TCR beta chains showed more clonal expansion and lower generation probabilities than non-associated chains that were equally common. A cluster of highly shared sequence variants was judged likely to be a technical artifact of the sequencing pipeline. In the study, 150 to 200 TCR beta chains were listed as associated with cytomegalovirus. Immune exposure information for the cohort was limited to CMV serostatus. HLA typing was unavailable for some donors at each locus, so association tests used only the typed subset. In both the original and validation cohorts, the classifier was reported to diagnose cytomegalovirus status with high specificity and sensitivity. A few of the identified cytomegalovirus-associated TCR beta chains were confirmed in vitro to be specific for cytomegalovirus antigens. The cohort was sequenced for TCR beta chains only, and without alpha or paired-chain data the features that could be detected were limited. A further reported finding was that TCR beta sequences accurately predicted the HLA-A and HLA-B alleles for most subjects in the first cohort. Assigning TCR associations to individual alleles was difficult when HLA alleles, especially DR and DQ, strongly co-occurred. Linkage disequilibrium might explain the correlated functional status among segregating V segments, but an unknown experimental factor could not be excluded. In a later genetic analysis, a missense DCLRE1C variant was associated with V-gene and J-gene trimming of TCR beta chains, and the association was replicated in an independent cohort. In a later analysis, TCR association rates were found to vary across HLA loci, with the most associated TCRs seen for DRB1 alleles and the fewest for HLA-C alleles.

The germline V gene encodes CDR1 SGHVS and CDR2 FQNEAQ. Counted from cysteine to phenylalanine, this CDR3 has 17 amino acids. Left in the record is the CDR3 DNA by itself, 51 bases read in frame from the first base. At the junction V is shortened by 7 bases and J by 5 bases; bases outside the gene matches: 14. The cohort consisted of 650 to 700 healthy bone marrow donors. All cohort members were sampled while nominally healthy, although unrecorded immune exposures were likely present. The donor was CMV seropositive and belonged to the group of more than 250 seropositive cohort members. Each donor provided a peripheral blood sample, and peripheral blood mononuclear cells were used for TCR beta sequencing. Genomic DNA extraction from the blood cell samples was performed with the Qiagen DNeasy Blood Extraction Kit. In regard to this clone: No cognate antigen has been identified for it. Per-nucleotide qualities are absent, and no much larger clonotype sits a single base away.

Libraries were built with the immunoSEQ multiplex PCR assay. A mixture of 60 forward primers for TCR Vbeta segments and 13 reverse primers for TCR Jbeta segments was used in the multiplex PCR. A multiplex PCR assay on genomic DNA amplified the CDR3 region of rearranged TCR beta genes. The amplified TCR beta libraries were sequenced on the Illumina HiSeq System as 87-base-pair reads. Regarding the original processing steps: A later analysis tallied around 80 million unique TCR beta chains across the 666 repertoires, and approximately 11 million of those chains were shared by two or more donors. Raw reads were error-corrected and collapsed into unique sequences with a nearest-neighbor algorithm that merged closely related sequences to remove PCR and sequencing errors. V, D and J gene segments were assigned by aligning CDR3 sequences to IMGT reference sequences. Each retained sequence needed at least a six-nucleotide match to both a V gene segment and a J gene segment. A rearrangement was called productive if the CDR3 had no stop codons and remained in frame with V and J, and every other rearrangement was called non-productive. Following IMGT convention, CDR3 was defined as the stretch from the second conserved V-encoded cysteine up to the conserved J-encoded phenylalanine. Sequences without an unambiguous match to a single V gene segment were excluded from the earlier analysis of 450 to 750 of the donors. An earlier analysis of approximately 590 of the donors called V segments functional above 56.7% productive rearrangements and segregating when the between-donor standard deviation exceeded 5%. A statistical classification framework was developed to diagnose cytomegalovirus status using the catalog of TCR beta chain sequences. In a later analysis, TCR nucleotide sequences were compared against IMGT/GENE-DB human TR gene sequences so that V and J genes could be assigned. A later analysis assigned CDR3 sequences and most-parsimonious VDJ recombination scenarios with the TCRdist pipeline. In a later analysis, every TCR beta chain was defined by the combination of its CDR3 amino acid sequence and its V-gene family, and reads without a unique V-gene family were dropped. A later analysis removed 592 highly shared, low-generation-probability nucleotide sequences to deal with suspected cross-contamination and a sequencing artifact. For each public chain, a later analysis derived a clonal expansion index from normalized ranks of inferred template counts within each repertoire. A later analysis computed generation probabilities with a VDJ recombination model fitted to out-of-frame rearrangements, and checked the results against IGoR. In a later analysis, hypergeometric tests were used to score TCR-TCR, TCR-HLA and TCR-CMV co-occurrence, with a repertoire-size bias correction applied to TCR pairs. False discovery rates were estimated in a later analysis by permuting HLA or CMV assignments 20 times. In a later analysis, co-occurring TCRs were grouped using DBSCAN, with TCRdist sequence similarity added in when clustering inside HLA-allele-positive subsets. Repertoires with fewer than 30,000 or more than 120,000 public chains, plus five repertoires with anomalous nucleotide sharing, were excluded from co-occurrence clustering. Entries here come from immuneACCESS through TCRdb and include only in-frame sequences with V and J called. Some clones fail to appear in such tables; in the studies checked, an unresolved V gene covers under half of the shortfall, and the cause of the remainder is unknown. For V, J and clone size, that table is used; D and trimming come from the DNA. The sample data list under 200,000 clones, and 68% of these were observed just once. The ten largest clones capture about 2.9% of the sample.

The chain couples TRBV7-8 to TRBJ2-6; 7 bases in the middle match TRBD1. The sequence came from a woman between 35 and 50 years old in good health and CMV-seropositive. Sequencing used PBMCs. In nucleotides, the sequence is TGTGCCAGCATCCTTGGGGACAGCGCTGCGTGGGCCAACGTCCTGACTTTC. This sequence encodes CASILGDSAAWANVLTF.